This TCR beta chain was identified during a study of blood T cells in healthy people across ages. Study-wide context: About one barcoded beta molecule was captured per two T cells (by template switching).

This CDR3 has 13 residues. Trimming pared 5 bases from V and 4 bases from J, leaving 8 bases between. This clonotype was found a few times. Primed by a sample-barcoded 5' primer and a J-beta primer mix, a second PCR proceeded for 7 to 11 cycles. Every cDNA molecule bore a tag from a template-switch adaptor containing 12 random nucleotides. Any given sample supplied a minimum of 2.5 million CDR3-containing paired-end reads. TCRdb analysed the 5' RACE reads with MiXCR anew, one entry per CDR3 protein. Of some 1,500,000 distinct CDR3 sequences in the sample, under 55% were seen once. This TCR derives from a woman under 30 in good health. Sequenced sample: blood. The chain employs TRBV12-3 or TRBV12-4 and TRBJ2-2, with D possibly TRBD1 on 5 matching bases. The CDR3 DNA sequence: TGTGCCAGCAGTCTCAGGGCCACCGGGGAGCTGTTTTTT. It encodes CASSLRATGELFF.